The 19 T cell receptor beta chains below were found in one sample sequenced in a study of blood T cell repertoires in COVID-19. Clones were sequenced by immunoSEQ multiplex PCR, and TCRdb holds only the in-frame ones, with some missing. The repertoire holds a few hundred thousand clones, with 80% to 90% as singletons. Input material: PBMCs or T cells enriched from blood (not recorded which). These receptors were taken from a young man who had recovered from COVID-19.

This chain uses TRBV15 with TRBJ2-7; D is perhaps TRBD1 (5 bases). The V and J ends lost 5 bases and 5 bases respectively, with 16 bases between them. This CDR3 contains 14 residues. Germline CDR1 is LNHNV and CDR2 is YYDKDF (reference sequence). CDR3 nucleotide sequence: TGTGCCACCAGCCGGTATAGGCAGGGTAACGAGCAGTACTTC. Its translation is CATSRYRQGNEQYF. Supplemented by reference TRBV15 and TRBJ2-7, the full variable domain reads DAMVIQNPRYQVTQFGKPVTLSCSQTLNHNVMYWYQQKSSQAPKLLFHYYDKDFNNEADTPDNFQSRRPNTSFCFLDIRSPGLGDTAMYLCATSRYRQGNEQYFGPGTRLTVT.

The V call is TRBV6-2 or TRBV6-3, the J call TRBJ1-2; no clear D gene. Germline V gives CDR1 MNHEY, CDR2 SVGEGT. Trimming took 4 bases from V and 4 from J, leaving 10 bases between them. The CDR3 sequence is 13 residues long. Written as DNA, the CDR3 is TGTGCCAGCAGTTCCGGGAACCTCTATGGCTACACCTTC. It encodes CASSSGNLYGYTF.

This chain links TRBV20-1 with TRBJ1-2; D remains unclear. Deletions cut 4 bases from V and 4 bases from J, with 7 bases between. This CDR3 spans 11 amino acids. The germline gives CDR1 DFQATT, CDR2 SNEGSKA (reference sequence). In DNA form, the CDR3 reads TGCAGTGCTATCGTTTCCTATGGCTACACCTTC. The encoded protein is CSAIVSYGYTF.

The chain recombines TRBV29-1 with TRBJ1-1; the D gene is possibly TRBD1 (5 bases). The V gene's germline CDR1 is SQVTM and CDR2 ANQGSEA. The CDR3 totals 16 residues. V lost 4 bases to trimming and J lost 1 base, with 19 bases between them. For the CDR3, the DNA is TGCAGCGTTGCGGGGAGGGTACAGGTTAAGAACACTGAAGCTTTCTTT. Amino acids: CSVAGRVQVKNTEAFF. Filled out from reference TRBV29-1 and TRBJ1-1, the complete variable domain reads SAVISQKPSRDICQRGTSLTIQCQVDSQVTMMFWYRQQPGQSLTLIATANQGSEATYESGFVIDKFPISRPNLTFSTLTVSNMSPEDSSIYLCSVAGRVQVKNTEAFFGQGTRLTVV.

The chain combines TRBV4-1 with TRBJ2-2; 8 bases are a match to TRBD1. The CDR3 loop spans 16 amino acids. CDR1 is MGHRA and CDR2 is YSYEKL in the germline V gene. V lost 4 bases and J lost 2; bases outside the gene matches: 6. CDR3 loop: CASSLNTGGNTGELFF. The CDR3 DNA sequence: TGCGCCAGCAGCCTCAACACAGGGGGAAACACCGGGGAGCTGTTTTTT.

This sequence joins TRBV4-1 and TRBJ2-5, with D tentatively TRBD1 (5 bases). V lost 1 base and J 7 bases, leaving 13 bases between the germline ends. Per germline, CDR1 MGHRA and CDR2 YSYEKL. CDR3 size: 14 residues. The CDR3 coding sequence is TGCGCCAGCAGCCAAGTGGCAGGGTTCGGGACCCAGTACTTC. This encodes CASSQVAGFGTQYF.

The CDR3 nucleotides are TGTGCCAGCAGCTTCCGCGGGACTAGCGGGATCAATGAGCAGTTCTTC. Protein sequence: CASSFRGTSGINEQFF. The genes are TRBV9 and TRBJ2-1, with TRBD2 identical over 13 bases. V was pared by 4 bases and J by 6 bases, with 7 bases of the junction left unmatched. The CDR3 is 16 amino acids. CDR1 and CDR2 from the germline V gene are SGDLS and YYNGEE.

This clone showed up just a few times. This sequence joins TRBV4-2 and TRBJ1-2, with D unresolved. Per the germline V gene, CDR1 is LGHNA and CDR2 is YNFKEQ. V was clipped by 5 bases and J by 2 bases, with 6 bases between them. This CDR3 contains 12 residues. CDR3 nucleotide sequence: TGTGCCAGCAGCTCTCTAAACTATGGCTACACCTTC. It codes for CASSSLNYGYTF.

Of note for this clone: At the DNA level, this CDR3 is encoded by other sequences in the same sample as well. The CDR3 is CASSPPSSTEAFF. The CDR3 DNA reads TGTGCCAGCTCACCACCGAGTTCGACTGAAGCTTTCTTT. V and J are TRBV18 and TRBJ1-1; D gene ambiguous. V was cut by 0 bases and J by 5 bases, with 7 bases left in between. The germline V gene has CDR1 KGHSH and CDR2 LQKENI. The CDR3 contains 13 residues.

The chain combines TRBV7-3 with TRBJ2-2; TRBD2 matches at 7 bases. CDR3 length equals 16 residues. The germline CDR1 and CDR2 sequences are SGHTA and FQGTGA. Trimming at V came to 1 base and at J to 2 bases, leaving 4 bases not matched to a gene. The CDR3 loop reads CASSLNGGFNTGELFF. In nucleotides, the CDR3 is TGTGCCAGCAGCTTAAACGGGGGGTTTAACACCGGGGAGCTGTTTTTT.

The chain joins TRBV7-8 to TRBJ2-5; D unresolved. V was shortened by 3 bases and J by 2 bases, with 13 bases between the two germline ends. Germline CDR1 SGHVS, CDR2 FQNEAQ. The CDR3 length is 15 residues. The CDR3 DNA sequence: TGTGCCAGCAGCTTGAGTAGCTTTACGCAAGAGACCCAGTACTTC. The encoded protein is CASSLSSFTQETQYF.

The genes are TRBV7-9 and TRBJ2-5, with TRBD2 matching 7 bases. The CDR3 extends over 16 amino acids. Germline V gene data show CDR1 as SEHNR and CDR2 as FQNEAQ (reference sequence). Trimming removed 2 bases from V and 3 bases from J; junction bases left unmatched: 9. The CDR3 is CASSLWSSLAEETQYF. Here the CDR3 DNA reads TGTGCCAGCAGCTTATGGTCTTCCCTAGCGGAAGAGACCCAGTACTTC. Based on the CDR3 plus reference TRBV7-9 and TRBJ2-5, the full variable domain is DTGVSQNPRHKITKRGQNVTFRCDPISEHNRLYWYRQTLGQGPEFLTYFQNEAQLEKSRLLSDRFSAERPKGSFSTLEIQRTEQGDSAMYLCASSLWSSLAEETQYFGPGTRLLVL.

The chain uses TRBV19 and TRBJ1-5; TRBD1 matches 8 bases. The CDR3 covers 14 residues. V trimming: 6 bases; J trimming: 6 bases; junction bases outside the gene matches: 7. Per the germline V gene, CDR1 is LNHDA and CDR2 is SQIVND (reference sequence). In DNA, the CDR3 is TGTGCCAGTAGAGACAGGGGTGCCGGTCAGCCCCAGCATTTT. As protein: CASRDRGAGQPQHF.

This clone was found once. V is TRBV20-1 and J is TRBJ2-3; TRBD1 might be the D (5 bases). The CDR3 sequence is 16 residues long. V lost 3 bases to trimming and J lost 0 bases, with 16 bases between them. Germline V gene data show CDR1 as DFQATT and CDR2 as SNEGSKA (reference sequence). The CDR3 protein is CSASDFKGLSTDTQYF. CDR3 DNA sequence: TGCAGTGCTAGTGACTTCAAGGGGTTAAGCACAGATACGCAGTATTTT.

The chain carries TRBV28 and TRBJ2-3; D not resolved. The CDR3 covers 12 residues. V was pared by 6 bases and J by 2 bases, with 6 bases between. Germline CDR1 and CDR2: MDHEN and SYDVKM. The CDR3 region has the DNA TGTGCCAGCAGCATAGACACAGATACGCAGTATTTT. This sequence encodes CASSIDTDTQYF.

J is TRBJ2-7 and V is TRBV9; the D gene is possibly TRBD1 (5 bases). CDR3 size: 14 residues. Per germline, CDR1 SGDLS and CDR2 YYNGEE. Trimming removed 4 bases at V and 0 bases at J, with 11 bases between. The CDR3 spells CASSLQGSSYEQYF. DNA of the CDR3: TGTGCCAGCAGCCTGCAGGGAAGCTCCTACGAGCAGTACTTC.

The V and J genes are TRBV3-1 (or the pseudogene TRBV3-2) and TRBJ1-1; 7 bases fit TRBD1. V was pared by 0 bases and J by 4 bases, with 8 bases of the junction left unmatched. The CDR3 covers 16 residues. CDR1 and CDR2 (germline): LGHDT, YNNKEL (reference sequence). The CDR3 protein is CASSQDLGRGTTEAFF. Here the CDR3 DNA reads TGTGCCAGCAGCCAAGATTTGGGCAGGGGGACCACTGAAGCTTTCTTT.

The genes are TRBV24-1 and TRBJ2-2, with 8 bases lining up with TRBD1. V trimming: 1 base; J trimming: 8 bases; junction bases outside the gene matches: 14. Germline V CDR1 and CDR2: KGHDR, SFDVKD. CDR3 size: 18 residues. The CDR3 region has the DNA TGTGCCACCAGTGATTTACCATATCCAGGGGGCGCATTAGGGGAGCTGTTTTTT. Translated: CATSDLPYPGGALGELFF.

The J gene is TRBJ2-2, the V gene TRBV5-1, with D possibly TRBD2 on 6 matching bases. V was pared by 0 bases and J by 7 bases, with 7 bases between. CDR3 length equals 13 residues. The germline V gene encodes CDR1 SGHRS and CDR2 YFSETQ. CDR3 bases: TGCGCCAGCAGCTTGGTGGGAGGCGGGGAGCTGTTTTTT. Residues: CASSLVGGGELFF.